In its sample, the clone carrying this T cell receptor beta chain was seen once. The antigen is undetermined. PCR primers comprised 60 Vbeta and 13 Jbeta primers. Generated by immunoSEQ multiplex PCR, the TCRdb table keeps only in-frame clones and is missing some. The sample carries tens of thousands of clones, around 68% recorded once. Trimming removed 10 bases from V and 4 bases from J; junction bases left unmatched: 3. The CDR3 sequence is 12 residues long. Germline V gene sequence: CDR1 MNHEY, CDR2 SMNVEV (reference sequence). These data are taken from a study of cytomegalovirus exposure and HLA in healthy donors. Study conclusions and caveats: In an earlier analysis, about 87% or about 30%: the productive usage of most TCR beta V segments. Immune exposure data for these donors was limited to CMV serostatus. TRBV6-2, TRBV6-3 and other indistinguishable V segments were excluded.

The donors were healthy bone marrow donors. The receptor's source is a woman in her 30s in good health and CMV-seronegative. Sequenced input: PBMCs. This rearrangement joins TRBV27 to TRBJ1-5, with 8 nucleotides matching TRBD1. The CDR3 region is CATRTGNQPQHF. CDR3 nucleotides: TGTGCCACCCGGACAGGGAATCAGCCCCAGCATTTT.